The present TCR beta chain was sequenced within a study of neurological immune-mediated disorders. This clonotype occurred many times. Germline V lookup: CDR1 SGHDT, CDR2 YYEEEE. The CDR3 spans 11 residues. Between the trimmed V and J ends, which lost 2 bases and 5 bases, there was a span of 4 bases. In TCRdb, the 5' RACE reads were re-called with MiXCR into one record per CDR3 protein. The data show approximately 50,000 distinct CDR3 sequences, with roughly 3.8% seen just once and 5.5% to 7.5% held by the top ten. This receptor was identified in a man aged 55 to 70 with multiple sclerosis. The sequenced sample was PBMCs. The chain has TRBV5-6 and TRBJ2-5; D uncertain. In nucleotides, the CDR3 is TGTGCCAGCAGCTTATTTGAGACCCAGTACTTC. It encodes CASSLFETQYF.